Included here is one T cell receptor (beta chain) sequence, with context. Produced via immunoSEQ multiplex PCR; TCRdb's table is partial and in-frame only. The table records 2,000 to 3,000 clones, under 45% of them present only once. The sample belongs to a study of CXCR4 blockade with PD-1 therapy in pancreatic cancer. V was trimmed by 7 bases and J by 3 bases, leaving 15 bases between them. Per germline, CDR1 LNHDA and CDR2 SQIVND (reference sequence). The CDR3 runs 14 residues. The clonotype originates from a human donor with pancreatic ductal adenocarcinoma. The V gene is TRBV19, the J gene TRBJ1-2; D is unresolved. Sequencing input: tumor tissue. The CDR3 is CASKTVGGYYGYTF. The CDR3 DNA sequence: TGTGCCAGTAAGACCGTGGGAGGCTACTATGGCTACACCTTC.